This TCR beta chain originates from a study of tumor and adjacent non-tumor tissue in lung cancer. Overall study results and limits: Tumor repertoires had a smaller top 100 clone share than normal lung. Compared with tumor, normal lung showed significantly lower TCR diversity.

TCRbeta libraries were built with three rounds of nested PCR, modified from ARM-PCR. MiXCR, applied by TCRdb to the multiplex PCR reads, yields one record per CDR3 protein. The table includes over 110,000 distinct CDR3 sequences, 66% detected once. This sample's RNA came from whole unsorted tissue. Between August and November 2014, newly diagnosed, chemotherapy-naive lung cancer patients underwent thoracic surgery in China. The trim removed 3 bases at V and 11 bases at J, leaving 11 bases unmatched. Germline V gene data show CDR1 as DFQATT and CDR2 as SNEGSKA (reference sequence). The CDR3 is made up of 14 amino acids. About this clonotype itself: No antigen is known for it.

The chain employs TRBV20-1 and TRBJ2-1; the match to TRBD2 covers 9 bases. The sequenced sample consisted of lung tumor tissue. The clonotype was recovered from a man aged 60-69 years with small cell lung cancer. This CDR3 is CSASVWGRGGQQFF. In DNA form, the CDR3 reads TGCAGTGCTAGTGTGTGGGGGCGGGGGGGTCAGCAGTTCTTC.